This T cell receptor (beta chain) is drawn from a study of control samples from healthy donors and cancer patients. The germline gives CDR1 SGHTA, CDR2 FQGNSA. The J segment lost 5 bases and the V segment lost 1 base, leaving 8 bases of the junction unmatched. The CDR3 runs 16 residues. TCRdb's table, derived via immunoSEQ multiplex PCR, lists solely in-frame clones and lacks some. The sample includes 75,000 to 95,000 clones, 85% to 90% of them seen just once. The clonotype originates from a woman between 50 and 59 years old with colorectal cancer. Sequenced input: PBMCs. The rearrangement links TRBV7-2 to TRBJ2-3, with TRBD2 matching over 8 bases. The CDR3 DNA reads TGTGCCAGCAGCTTAGGTACGGGGGGGGCCCAAGATACGCAGTATTTT. Protein: CASSLGTGGAQDTQYF.